The following is a TCR beta chain sequence with its context. The data were obtained in a study of blood T cell repertoires in COVID-19. Turning to the study itself: In each case, the material was cDNA or gDNA derived from T cells, B-cell-depleted T cells, or PBMCs.

Clones were sequenced by immunoSEQ multiplex PCR, and TCRdb holds only the in-frame ones, with some missing. The sample records fewer than 200,000 clones, 82% being singletons. CDR3 length equals 15 residues. V gene TRBV12-1 combines with J gene TRBJ2-7; the D call in the table, TRBD2, was not verified against the DNA. TRBV12-1 counts as a pseudogene. The sequence was obtained from a woman aged 55-69 years with acute COVID-19. The sample was PBMCs or T cells enriched from blood (not recorded which). As DNA, the CDR3 is TGTGCCAGCAGCTCCTATATAGCGGGGGGCGACCAGCAGTACGTC. It translates to CASSSYIAGGDQQYV.